The 29 T cell receptor beta chains below all came from one sample that was sequenced in a study of blood T cell repertoires in COVID-19. The table came from immunoSEQ multiplex PCR; TCRdb's copy has only in-frame clones and leaves some out. The table includes some 100,000 clones, more than 90% detected once. Sequences were obtained from peripheral blood. These receptor sequences come from a man in his 70s with acute or convalescent COVID-19.

This sequence joins TRBV5-1 and TRBJ1-1; D is uncertain. V lost 1 base, J lost 3 bases, and 7 bases lay in between. This CDR3 is 13 amino acids long. Germline lookup yields CDR1 SGHRS and CDR2 YFSETQ. CDR3 residues: CASSLTVHTEAFF. The CDR3 DNA sequence: TGCGCCAGCAGCTTGACAGTCCACACTGAAGCTTTCTTT.

The rearrangement uses TRBV15 and TRBJ2-2; D not resolved. The CDR3 spans 16 residues. Germline values: CDR1 LNHNV, CDR2 YYDKDF (reference sequence). Trimming removed 3 bases from V and 4 bases from J, with 15 bases in between. The CDR3 nucleotides read TGTGCCACCAGCAGCGACCTAGTAGCATTCACCGGGGAGCTGTTTTTT. As protein: CATSSDLVAFTGELFF.

This rearrangement joins TRBV7-2 to TRBJ1-1; tentatively, D is TRBD1 (6 bases). Germline loops: CDR1 SGHTA, CDR2 FQGNSA. This CDR3 has 13 amino acids. Between the trimmed V and J ends, which lost 7 bases and 2 bases, there was a span of 11 bases. CDR3 protein: CASIGQYNTEAFF. The CDR3 DNA is TGTGCCAGCATTGGACAGTATAACACTGAAGCTTTCTTT.

V and J are TRBV5-1 and TRBJ2-1, with 8 bases aligning to TRBD1. The CDR3 is 18 residues long. Germline V gene data show CDR1 as SGHRS and CDR2 as YFSETQ. The junction had 16 bases not matched to a gene; V was cut back by 2 bases and J by 6 bases. CDR3 DNA sequence: TGCGCCAGCAGCTTAGTCCCCCAGGGGGCTCATAGAATCAATGAGCAGTTCTTC. It translates to CASSLVPQGAHRINEQFF.

The rearrangement joins TRBV7-2 to TRBJ2-3; TRBD2 matches at 14 bases. CDR3 length: 14 amino acids. Trimming removed 10 bases from V and 8 bases from J; junction bases left unmatched: 8. Germline-derived CDR1 and CDR2 are SGHTA and FQGNSA. The CDR3 loop reads CAIRLAGGPVTQYF. CDR3 nucleotides: TGTGCCATCAGACTAGCGGGAGGGCCTGTTACGCAGTATTTT.

The chain carries TRBV11-3 and TRBJ2-1, with TRBD2 as a possible D gene (5 bases). Germline V gene lookup returns CDR1 SGHNT and CDR2 YENEEA. The CDR3 contains 13 residues. Trimming removed 4 bases from V and 8 bases from J, with 12 bases in between. CDR3 loop: CASSYRLKYEQFF. CDR3 nucleotides: TGTGCCAGCAGCTACCGACTAAAGTATGAGCAGTTCTTC. Variable domain in full (rest from reference TRBV11-3 and TRBJ2-1): EAGVVQSPRYKIIEKKQPVAFWCNPISGHNTLYWYLQNLGQGPELLIRYENEEAVDDSQLPKDRFSAERLKGVDSTLKIQPAELGDSAVYLCASSYRLKYEQFFGPGTRLTVL.

This chain uses TRBV6-5 with TRBJ2-1; 7 bases align to TRBD2. Trimming removed 7 bases from V and 7 bases from J; junction bases left unmatched: 13. CDR3 size: 15 residues. Per germline, CDR1 MNHEY and CDR2 SVGAGI. In nucleotides, the CDR3 is TGTGCCAGCAAGGGGAGCGGGGCCGCAGGTAATGAGCAGTTCTTC. This sequence encodes CASKGSGAAGNEQFF.

V and J are TRBV6-5 and TRBJ2-6; weak D call: TRBD1 (6 bases). Germline CDR1 MNHEY, CDR2 SVGAGI. The V gene lost 6 bases and the J gene lost 4 bases, with 13 bases spanning the gap. The CDR3 totals 15 residues. The CDR3 spells CASSPSGAGANVLTF. CDR3 coding DNA: TGTGCCAGCAGCCCCTCAGGGGCAGGGGCCAACGTCCTGACTTTC.

The CDR3 coding sequence is TGTGCCAGCAGTTTATGGGTAGGGGGCTCACCCCTCCACTTT. Protein: CASSLWVGGSPLHF. The V gene is TRBV27, the J gene TRBJ1-6; 7 bases match TRBD1. Trimming removed 1 base from V and 10 bases from J; junction bases left unmatched: 4. Germline values: CDR1 MNHEY, CDR2 SMNVEV (reference sequence). The CDR3 has 14 amino acids.

This rearrangement joins TRBV7-8 to TRBJ1-6, with TRBD1 identical over 11 bases. V lost 8 bases, J lost 7 bases, and 7 bases stayed unmatched. Germline-derived CDR1 and CDR2 are SGHVS and FQNEAQ. The CDR3 is 15 residues long. The CDR3 coding sequence is TGTGCCAGCGGACTCGGGACAGGGGGAAATTCACCCCTCCACTTT. Its translation is CASGLGTGGNSPLHF.

This chain uses TRBV4-2 with TRBJ1-3; D is ambiguous. The CDR3 sequence is 15 residues long. Germline CDR1 LGHNA, CDR2 YNFKEQ. V was shortened by 6 bases and J by 2 bases, with 14 bases between the two germline ends. DNA of the CDR3: TGTGCCAGCAGACTGAGGGCGGGCCCTGGAAACACCATATATTTT. This codes for CASRLRAGPGNTIYF.

The rearrangement joins TRBV5-1 to TRBJ2-7, with D possibly TRBD2 on 5 matching bases. Trimming stripped 2 bases from V and 6 bases from J, with 15 bases between. The CDR3 has 14 residues. In germline, CDR1 is SGHRS, CDR2 YFSETQ. The CDR3 region is CASSFGAGAGEQYF. DNA of the CDR3: TGCGCCAGCAGCTTCGGAGCAGGCGCGGGCGAGCAGTACTTC.

The J gene is TRBJ1-6, the V gene TRBV5-1, with TRBD1 as a possible D gene (5 bases). The V and J ends lost 0 bases and 4 bases respectively, with 11 bases between them. The germline V gene encodes CDR1 SGHRS and CDR2 YFSETQ. The CDR3 has 16 amino acids. In nucleotides, the CDR3 is TGCGCCAGCAGCTTGGGAGACAGAGTGTATAATTCACCCCTCCACTTT. Its translation is CASSLGDRVYNSPLHF.

The V gene is TRBV7-2, the J gene TRBJ1-2; 9 nucleotides line up with TRBD1. The CDR3 runs to 16 residues. Germline CDR1 reads SGHTA; CDR2 reads FQGNSA. The J segment lost 8 bases and the V segment lost 5 bases, leaving 15 bases of the junction unmatched. CDR3 protein: CASSNRPTGGFEGYTF. In DNA, the CDR3 is TGTGCCAGCAGCAACCGACCGACAGGGGGGTTCGAGGGCTACACCTTC.

This chain links TRBV6-5 with TRBJ1-1; D possibly corresponds to TRBD1 (6 bases). Germline values: CDR1 MNHEY, CDR2 SVGAGI. Trimming removed 7 bases from V and 5 bases from J, with 20 bases in between. This CDR3 is built from 15 residues. CDR3 nucleotide sequence: TGTGCCAGCAAAGTGACAGGCGGTACGGGGACTGAAGCTTTCTTT. It specifies CASKVTGGTGTEAFF.

The chain couples TRBV5-1 to TRBJ1-6; D unclear. Trimming shortened V by 2 bases and J by 7 bases, and 4 bases separated the two germline ends. The CDR3 extends over 12 amino acids. Germline V gene sequence: CDR1 SGHRS, CDR2 YFSETQ. The CDR3 DNA reads TGCGCCAGCAGCTTCCCGAATTCACCCCTCCACTTT. Amino acid sequence: CASSFPNSPLHF.

This clone has only one observation. The chain uses TRBV9 and TRBJ1-2; tentative D call: TRBD1 (5 bases). Germline V gives CDR1 SGDLS, CDR2 YYNGEE. V lost 3 bases, J lost 5 bases, and 8 bases lay in between. The CDR3 length is 12 residues. The CDR3 loop reads CASSAQGYGYTF. The CDR3 nucleotides are TGTGCCAGCAGCGCCCAGGGATATGGCTACACCTTC.

The DNA for the CDR3 is TGCGCCAGCAGCCCTAGTCCGTTCGATACGCAGTATTTT. Amino acid sequence: CASSPSPFDTQYF. The chain has TRBV4-1 and TRBJ2-3; D remains unclear. Trimming stripped 4 bases from V and 6 bases from J, with 11 bases between. This CDR3 contains 13 residues. Germline CDR1 MGHRA, CDR2 YSYEKL.

This chain uses TRBV27 with TRBJ2-4, with D possibly TRBD2 on 6 matching bases. The V and J ends lost 2 bases and 0 bases respectively, with 17 bases between them. This CDR3 region has 18 residues. Germline V gene lookup returns CDR1 MNHEY and CDR2 SMNVEV (reference sequence). The CDR3 sequence: CASSLRGPGTLAKNIQYF. The DNA for the CDR3 is TGTGCCAGCAGTTTAAGGGGTCCGGGGACTTTAGCCAAAAACATTCAGTACTTC.

The chain carries TRBV2 and TRBJ1-5, with D unclear. The CDR3 has 15 amino acids. Germline lookup yields CDR1 SNHLY and CDR2 FYNNEI. V lost 5 bases and J 2 bases, leaving 13 bases between the germline ends. CDR3 sequence (DNA): TGTGCCAGCAGTCGTACCGGAGTTGGCAATCAGCCCCAGCATTTT. This sequence encodes CASSRTGVGNQPQHF.

The rearrangement links TRBV28 to TRBJ1-3; tentative D call: TRBD1 (6 bases). The CDR3 runs 14 residues. V lost 7 bases, J lost 4 bases, and 14 bases lay in between. CDR1 is MDHEN, CDR2 SYDVKM, per germline. The CDR3 region has the DNA TGTGCCAGCATAAACGCAGGGGTCGGAAACACCATATATTTT. It translates to CASINAGVGNTIYF. Variable domain in full (rest from reference TRBV28 and TRBJ1-3): DVKVTQSSRYLVKRTGEKVFLECVQDMDHENMFWYRQDPGLGLRLIYFSYDVKMKEKGDIPEGYSVSREKKERFSLILESASTNQTSMYLCASINAGVGNTIYFGEGSWLTVV.

The chain joins TRBV2 to TRBJ2-5, with 15 bases that match TRBD2. J lost 5 bases, V lost 4 bases, and 2 bases had no gene match. The CDR3 runs 15 residues. Germline V CDR1 and CDR2: SNHLY, FYNNEI. CDR3 sequence (DNA): TGTGCCAGCAGTGGAGGGACTAGCGGGAGGGAGACCCAGTACTTC. This sequence encodes CASSGGTSGRETQYF. The entire variable domain, with the rest obtained from reference TRBV2 and TRBJ2-5, is as follows: EPEVTQTPSHQVTQMGQEVILRCVPISNHLYFYWYRQILGQKVEFLVSFYNNEISEKSEIFDDQFSVERPDGSNFTLKIRSTKLEDSAMYFCASSGGTSGRETQYFGPGTRLLVL.

The chain employs TRBV28 and TRBJ1-6, with a possible D match to TRBD1 (5 bases). CDR1 and CDR2 (germline): MDHEN, SYDVKM. With 4 bases removed from V and 0 bases from J, the gap between germline ends came to 7 bases. This CDR3 spans 15 amino acids. The CDR3 here is CASSYRSSYNSPLHF. In DNA, the CDR3 is TGTGCCAGCAGTTACAGGAGCTCCTATAATTCACCCCTCCACTTT.

This chain uses TRBV11-2 with TRBJ2-1; 10 bases align to TRBD2. The CDR3 runs 15 residues. The germline V gene has CDR1 SGHAT and CDR2 FQNNGV. Germline trimming cut 6 bases from V and 7 bases from J; bases unmatched to any gene: 9. CDR3 sequence: CASSYLAGGGNEQFF. As DNA, the CDR3 is TGTGCCAGCAGTTATTTAGCGGGAGGTGGAAATGAGCAGTTCTTC.

V usage is TRBV25-1 and J usage is TRBJ2-5; TRBD1 matches 9 bases. V was clipped by 7 bases and J by 5 bases; unmatched bases: 8. The germline V gene has CDR1 MGHDK and CDR2 SYGVNS. The CDR3 loop spans 14 amino acids. CDR3 sequence reads: CASTDRGGRETQYF. The CDR3 DNA is TGTGCCAGCACGGACAGGGGAGGAAGGGAGACCCAGTACTTC.

The DNA of the CDR3 is TGTGCCAGCAGCTCCGGGGGGCCGAGGATTATCTACGAGCAGTACTTC. Its protein product is CASSSGGPRIIYEQYF. The J gene is TRBJ2-7, the V gene TRBV11-2; a weak D match, TRBD2 (7 bases). The CDR3 loop spans 16 amino acids. V was clipped by 4 bases and J by 3 bases, with 19 bases between them. Germline V lookup: CDR1 SGHAT, CDR2 FQNNGV.

The chain has TRBV10-2 and TRBJ2-1, with TRBD2 matching 8 bases. CDR3 size: 15 residues. V was clipped by 3 bases and J by 5 bases; unmatched bases: 6. The germline V gene has CDR1 WSHSY and CDR2 SAAADI. The CDR3 is CASSDITGGDNEQFF. CDR3 DNA sequence: TGCGCCAGCAGTGATATTACGGGAGGGGACAATGAGCAGTTCTTC.

This clone was observed a single time. The chain has TRBV9 and TRBJ2-7, with 9 bases lining up with TRBD1. V shed 0 bases, J shed 3 bases, and the junction held 10 bases outside the gene matches. Germline CDR1 SGDLS, CDR2 YYNGEE. The CDR3 totals 17 residues. CDR3 DNA: TGTGCCAGCAGCGTAGGTTCCTCGGTGACAGGGGGCTACGAGCAGTACTTC. Amino acids: CASSVGSSVTGGYEQYF.

The rearrangement joins TRBV5-4 to TRBJ2-1; 7 positions agree with TRBD2. The germline CDR1 and CDR2 sequences are SGHNT and YYREEE (reference sequence). The J segment lost 10 bases and the V segment lost 2 bases, leaving 12 bases of the junction unmatched. The CDR3 spans 15 residues. This CDR3 reads CASSFGESRGREQFF. The CDR3 coding sequence is TGTGCCAGCAGCTTCGGAGAATCGCGCGGGAGAGAGCAGTTCTTC.